This T cell receptor beta chain was retrieved from a study of CD8 T cells in ankylosing spondylitis. Libraries for TCR beta were made by quantitative 5'-RACE with molecular barcodes. A single record per CDR3 protein comes from TCRdb applying MiXCR to the 5' RACE reads. The sample holds 220,000 or so distinct CDR3 sequences, over 9.5% seen once. This clonotype was seen a few times. What it binds is unknown. The germline V gene encodes CDR1 SGHNT and CDR2 YYREEE (reference sequence). Between the trimmed V and J ends, which lost 0 bases and 4 bases, there was a span of 6 bases. The CDR3 is 13 amino acids. Study outcomes and limitations: Ankylosing spondylitis blood appeared to carry a characteristic TCR beta motif of seven to nine highly homologous variants. Disease-associated clones were reportedly significantly overrepresented in matched ankylosing spondylitis synovial fluid.

This receptor was obtained from a male donor with ankylosing spondylitis or in good health (not recorded which). The material sequenced was blood, either unsorted or a sorted T cell fraction (not recorded which). The chain employs TRBV5-4 and TRBJ2-3; no definite D call. CDR3 region: CASSLELADTQYF. The CDR3 DNA sequence: TGTGCCAGCAGCTTGGAGTTGGCAGATACGCAGTATTTT. The variable domain in full, with the rest retrieved from reference TRBV5-4 and TRBJ2-3, is ETGVTQSPTHLIKTRGQQVTLRCSSQSGHNTVSWYQQALGQGPQFIFQYYREEENGRGNFPPRFSGLQFPNYSSELNVNALELDDSALYLCASSLELADTQYFGPGTRLTVL.